This record covers a single T cell receptor (beta chain). The antigen remains undetermined. In germline, CDR1 is SGDLS, CDR2 YYNGEE. The CDR3 extends over 15 amino acids. These data belong to a study of cytomegalovirus exposure and HLA in healthy donors. These donors counted as nominally healthy when sampled, but unrecorded immune exposures were likely. Study-wide findings and caveats: Based on reports, TCR beta sequences accurately predicted HLA-A and HLA-B alleles for most subjects. Reports indicated that the classifier achieved high specificity and sensitivity in diagnosing cytomegalovirus status.

Researchers ran the PCR with 60 Vbeta and 13 Jbeta primers. The table came from immunoSEQ multiplex PCR; TCRdb's copy has only in-frame clones and leaves some out. The table lists about 120,000 clones, less than 80% of them singletons. The clonotype originates from a woman in her forties or fifties in good health and CMV-seronegative. This rearrangement joins TRBV9 to TRBJ2-5, with D maybe TRBD2 (6 bases). TRBJ2-7 matches the DNA end more closely, so the J call is doubtful. Sequences were obtained from PBMCs. The CDR3 sequence: CASSVRWDSVYEQYF. The DNA for the CDR3 is TGTGCCAGCAGCGTACGTTGGGACTCTGTCTACGAGCAGTACTTC.